Only a few counts were recorded for the clone carrying this T cell receptor (beta chain). Its antigen is not known. The method was immunoSEQ multiplex PCR; TCRdb's version includes in-frame clones alone and lacks a portion of them. The table includes roughly 500,000 clones, around four fifths detected once. Tens of millions of PBMCs served as the genomic DNA source for unsorted samples. The sample belongs to a study of shared clonotypes between healthy human individuals. On the study more broadly: Ranging from 18 to 49 in age, donors were two women and a few men.

Study findings and constraints: Only a few donors were included, so the genetic and exposure-history diversity represented was limited.

The CDR3 consists of 14 residues. The junction had 4 bases not matched to a gene; V was cut back by 3 bases and J by 5 bases. Germline loops: CDR1 SEHNR, CDR2 FQNEAQ (reference sequence). The specimen sequenced was PBMCs. This chain joins TRBV7-9 and TRBJ2-3; the match to TRBD1 covers 8 bases. The clonotype was recovered from a woman aged 40 to 50 in good health. Some clones in this sample may be carry-over from other donors' samples. The CDR3 reads CASSLTGARDTQYF. The DNA for the CDR3 is TGTGCCAGCAGCTTGACAGGGGCGCGAGATACGCAGTATTTT.